The 3 T cell receptor beta chains in this list originate from one sample, sequenced in a study of radiotherapy plus CTLA-4 blockade in lung cancer. The method was immunoSEQ multiplex PCR; TCRdb's version includes in-frame clones alone and lacks a portion of them. The sample carries about 98,000 clones, 80% to 90% recorded once. Sequences were derived from peripheral blood, sampled from a patient treated with radiotherapy plus ipilimumab. Receptor source: a human donor with non-small cell lung cancer that progressed on radiotherapy plus ipilimumab.

The rearrangement joins TRBV6-5 to TRBJ2-7; D is unresolved. The CDR3 is made up of 13 amino acids. Trimming stripped 5 bases from V and 2 bases from J, with 10 bases between. Germline V gene data show CDR1 as MNHEY and CDR2 as SVGAGI. CDR3 loop: CASSGSVAYEQYF. CDR3 nucleotides: TGTGCCAGCAGTGGCAGCGTTGCCTACGAGCAGTACTTC.

The chain is built from TRBV10-3 and TRBJ1-2; D perhaps matches TRBD1 (5 bases). Between the trimmed V and J ends, which lost 0 bases and 1 base, there was a span of 9 bases. Germline V gene lookup returns CDR1 ENHRY and CDR2 SYGVKD. This CDR3 region has 15 residues. The CDR3 DNA reads TGTGCCATCAGTGAGTCCGGGGGAGATAACTATGGCTACACCTTC. As protein: CAISESGGDNYGYTF.

This chain links TRBV27 with TRBJ1-1; D is uncertain. The CDR3 has 14 residues. Trimming stripped 3 bases from V and 1 base from J, with 9 bases between. In germline, CDR1 is MNHEY, CDR2 SMNVEV (reference sequence). CDR3 sequence (DNA): TGTGCCAGCAGTTTTTACGAGGGGAACACTGAAGCTTTCTTT. Protein sequence: CASSFYEGNTEAFF.